This T cell receptor beta chain came from a study of OX40 agonist ivuxolimab in advanced cancers. Study-wide background: Ivuxolimab, an agonistic anti-OX40 (CD134) antibody, was given to patients. Among those enrolled, mean age was approximately 62 years (range roughly 20 to 79) and roughly 84% were male. Checkpoint inhibitors had been given previously to roughly 36% of patients. Notes on the study in general: Antigen specificity remained undetermined for the expanded peripheral T cells.

Remarks on this clone: Its antigen is still unknown.

Repertoires were generated with immunoSEQ multiplex PCR, while TCRdb's copy carries only in-frame clones and drops some. The table lists about 73,000 clones, approximately 90% of them singletons. This TCR came from an adult with an advanced solid tumor such as melanoma, head and neck, liver or kidney cancer. The material was CD4+ or CD8+ T cells sorted from blood, obtained in a trial of the OX40 agonist ivuxolimab.

The CDR3 bases are TGTGCCAGCAGCTTCGGGAGAACCTACGAGCAGTACTTC. Amino acids: CASSFGRTYEQYF. This sequence joins TRBV5-4 and TRBJ2-7, with D perhaps matching TRBD2 (6 bases). CDR3 length: 13 residues. In germline, CDR1 is SGHNT, CDR2 YYREEE (reference sequence). Trimming cost V 2 bases and J 2 bases, with 8 bases left between them.